Reported below is one T cell receptor beta chain. Its antigen is as yet unknown. The TCR beta cDNA came from 5'RACE template switching with UMIs. TCRdb re-called the 5' RACE reads and gives one entry per CDR3 protein, without DNA. This sample's table has 140,000 to 150,000 distinct CDR3 sequences. The sample is drawn from a study of T cells expressing NK-cell markers. Study conclusions and caveats: For a handful of donors, these clonotypes were likewise the leading ones in the CD3+CD56-NKG2C+ fraction. About 1.0-7.0% of CD8+ T cells in about six donors belonged to dominant NKG2C+ clonotypes.

The CDR3 sequence is 16 residues long. Germline V gene lookup returns CDR1 LNHDA and CDR2 SQIVND (reference sequence). Input material: blood T cells: a sorted CD56 or NKG2C T cell subset, CD4+ or CD8+ T cells, or bulk PBMC T cells (not recorded which). V is TRBV19 and J is TRBJ2-3; the D call of TRBD2 rests on TCRdb alone, since no DNA is present to check it. This clonotype was obtained from a man between 18 and 29 years old in good health. This chain's CDR3 is CASSIEAAGLLDTQYF.